This T cell receptor (beta chain) was identified in a study of cytomegalovirus exposure and HLA in healthy donors. Findings and limits, study-wide: A later analysis found most CMV-associated TCR beta chains apparently HLA-restricted. The study assumed roughly uniform donor sequencing depth for presence/absence analyses.

Primers included in the PCR were 60 Vbeta and 13 Jbeta primers. Sequenced by immunoSEQ multiplex PCR; TCRdb stores in-frame clones only, minus some. The sample comprises about 130,000 clones, more than 60% of which are singletons, and roughly an eighth rests with the top ten. Healthy bone marrow donors made up the donors. These donors counted as nominally healthy when sampled, but unrecorded immune exposures were likely. Trimming at V came to 0 bases and at J to 4 bases, leaving 5 bases not matched to a gene. This CDR3 comprises 16 residues. Germline V gene lookup returns CDR1 LGHNA and CDR2 YSLEER. This clone occurred a few times. The target antigen is unknown.

The chain couples TRBV4-3 to TRBJ2-3; 9 bases match TRBD2. The sequencing sample was made of PBMCs. This receptor was obtained from an older woman in good health and CMV-seropositive. Written as DNA, the CDR3 is TGCGCCAGCAGCCAAGATACCTTAGCGGGGGCAGATACGCAGTATTTT. This translates into CASSQDTLAGADTQYF.